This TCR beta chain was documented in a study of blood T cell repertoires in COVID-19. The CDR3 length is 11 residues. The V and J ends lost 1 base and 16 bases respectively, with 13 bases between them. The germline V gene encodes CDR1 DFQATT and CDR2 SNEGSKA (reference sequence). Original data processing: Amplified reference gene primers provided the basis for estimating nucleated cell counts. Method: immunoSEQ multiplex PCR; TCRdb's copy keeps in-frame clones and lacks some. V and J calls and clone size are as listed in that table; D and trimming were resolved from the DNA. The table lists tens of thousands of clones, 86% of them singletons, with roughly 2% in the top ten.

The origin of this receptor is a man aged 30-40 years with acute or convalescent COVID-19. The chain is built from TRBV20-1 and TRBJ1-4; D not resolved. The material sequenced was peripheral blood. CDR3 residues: CSARGAVIPFF. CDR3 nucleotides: TGCAGTGCTAGAGGCGCCGTTATTCCGTTTTTT.